This paragraph reports one T cell receptor (beta chain). Its antigen is not known. These data are taken from a study of cytomegalovirus exposure and HLA in healthy donors. The length of the CDR3 is 14 residues. Germline V CDR1 and CDR2: MNHEY, SMNVEV (reference sequence). V lost 2 bases, J lost 5 bases, and 12 bases lay in between. General observations from the study: Reports state that TCR beta sequences accurately predicted most subjects' HLA-A and HLA-B alleles. The records held CMV serostatus as the only immune exposure information. Presence/absence results assume similar sequencing depth per donor, which may not hold. Researchers reported in a later analysis that a missense DCLRE1C variant was tied to TCR beta V- and J-gene trimming.

The PCR used 60 Vbeta and 13 Jbeta primers. Assay: immunoSEQ multiplex PCR; the TCRdb copy retains only in-frame clones and omits some. The repertoire holds some 110,000 clones, 60% to 80% seen once, with about 15% in the top ten. This clonotype was sampled from a man between 45 and 60 years old in good health and CMV-seropositive. The sample taken for sequencing was PBMCs. This sequence joins TRBV27 and TRBJ1-1; the D gene is possibly TRBD1 (6 bases). The CDR3 sequence: CASSLRGGWTEAFF. The CDR3 DNA reads as TGTGCCAGCAGTTTAAGGGGGGGTTGGACTGAAGCTTTCTTT.